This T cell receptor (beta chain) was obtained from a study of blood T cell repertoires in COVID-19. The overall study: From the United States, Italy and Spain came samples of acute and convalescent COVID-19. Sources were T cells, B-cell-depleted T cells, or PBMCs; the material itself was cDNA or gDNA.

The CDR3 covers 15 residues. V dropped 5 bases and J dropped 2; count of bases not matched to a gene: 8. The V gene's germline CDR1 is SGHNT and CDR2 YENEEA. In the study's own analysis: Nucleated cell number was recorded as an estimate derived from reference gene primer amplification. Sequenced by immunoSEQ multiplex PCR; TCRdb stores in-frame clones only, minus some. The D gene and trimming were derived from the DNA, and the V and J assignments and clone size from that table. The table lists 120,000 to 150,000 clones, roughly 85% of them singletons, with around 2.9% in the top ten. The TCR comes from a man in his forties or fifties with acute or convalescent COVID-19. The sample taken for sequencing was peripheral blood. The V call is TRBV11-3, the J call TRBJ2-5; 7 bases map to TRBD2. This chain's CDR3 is CASSQLGGGQETQYF. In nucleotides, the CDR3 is TGTGCCAGCAGCCAACTGGGGGGGGGTCAAGAGACCCAGTACTTC.